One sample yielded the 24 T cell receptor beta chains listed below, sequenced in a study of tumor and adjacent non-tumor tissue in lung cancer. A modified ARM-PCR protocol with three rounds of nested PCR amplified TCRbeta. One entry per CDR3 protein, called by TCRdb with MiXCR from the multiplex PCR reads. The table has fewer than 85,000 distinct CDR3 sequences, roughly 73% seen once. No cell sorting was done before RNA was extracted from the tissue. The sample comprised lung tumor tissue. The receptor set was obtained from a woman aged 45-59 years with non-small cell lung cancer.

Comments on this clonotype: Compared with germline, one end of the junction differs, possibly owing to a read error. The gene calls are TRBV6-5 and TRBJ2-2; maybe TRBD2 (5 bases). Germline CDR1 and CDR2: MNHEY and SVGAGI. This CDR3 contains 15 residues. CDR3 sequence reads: CASCTRRPNTGEPLF. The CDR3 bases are TGTGCCAGCTGCACCAGGAGGCCGAACACCGGGGAGCCGCTTTTT.

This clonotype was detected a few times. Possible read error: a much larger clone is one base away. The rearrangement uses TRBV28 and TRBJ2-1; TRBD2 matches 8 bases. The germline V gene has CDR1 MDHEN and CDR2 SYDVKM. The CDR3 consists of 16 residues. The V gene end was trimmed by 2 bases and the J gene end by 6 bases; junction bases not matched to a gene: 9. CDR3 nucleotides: TGTGCCAGCAGTTTAGGGCGGGAGGCTGAGATCAATGAGCAGTTCTTC. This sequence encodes CASSLGREAEINEQFF.

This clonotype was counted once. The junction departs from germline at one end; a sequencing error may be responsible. This CDR3 reads CASDTGGSRNKQHF. The DNA of the CDR3 is TGCGCCAGCGATACAGGGGGTTCAAGGAACAAGCAGCACTTC. This sequence joins TRBV10-2 and TRBJ2-7; 8 positions match TRBD1. CDR1 is WSHSY, CDR2 SAAADI, per germline. The CDR3 sequence is 14 residues long.

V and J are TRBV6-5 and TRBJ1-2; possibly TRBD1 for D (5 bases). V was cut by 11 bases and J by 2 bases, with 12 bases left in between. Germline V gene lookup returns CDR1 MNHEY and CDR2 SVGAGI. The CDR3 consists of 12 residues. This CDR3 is CAGLGANYGYTF. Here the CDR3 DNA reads TGTGCCGGCCTAGGGGCGAACTATGGCTACACCTTC.

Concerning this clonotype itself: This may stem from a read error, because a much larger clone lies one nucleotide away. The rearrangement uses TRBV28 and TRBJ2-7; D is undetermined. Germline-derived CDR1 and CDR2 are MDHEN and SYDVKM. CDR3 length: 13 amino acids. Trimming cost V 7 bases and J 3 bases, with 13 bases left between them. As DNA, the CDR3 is TGTGCCAGCAATTTGGGATCAAACTACGAGCAGTACTTC. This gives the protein CASNLGSNYEQYF.

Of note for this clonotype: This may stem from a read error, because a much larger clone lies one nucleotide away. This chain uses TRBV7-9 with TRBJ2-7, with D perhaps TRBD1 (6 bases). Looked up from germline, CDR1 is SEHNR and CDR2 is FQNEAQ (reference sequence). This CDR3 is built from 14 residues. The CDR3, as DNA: TGTGCCAACAGCTTGGGGGCAGCCCTCTACGAGCAGTACTTC. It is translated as CANSLGAALYEQYF.

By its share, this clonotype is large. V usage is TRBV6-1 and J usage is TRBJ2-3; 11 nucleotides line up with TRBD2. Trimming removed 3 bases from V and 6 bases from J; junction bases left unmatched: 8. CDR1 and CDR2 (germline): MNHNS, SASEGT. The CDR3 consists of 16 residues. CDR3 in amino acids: CASSETLAGGRDTQYF. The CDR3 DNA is TGTGCCAGCAGTGAGACCTTAGCGGGAGGGCGCGATACGCAGTATTTT.

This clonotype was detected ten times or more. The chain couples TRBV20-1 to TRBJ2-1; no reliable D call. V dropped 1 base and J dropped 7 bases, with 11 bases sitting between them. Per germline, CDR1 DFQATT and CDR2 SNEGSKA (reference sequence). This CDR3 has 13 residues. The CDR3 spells CSARVSFENEQFF. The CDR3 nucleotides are TGCAGTGCTAGAGTTAGTTTCGAGAATGAGCAGTTCTTC.

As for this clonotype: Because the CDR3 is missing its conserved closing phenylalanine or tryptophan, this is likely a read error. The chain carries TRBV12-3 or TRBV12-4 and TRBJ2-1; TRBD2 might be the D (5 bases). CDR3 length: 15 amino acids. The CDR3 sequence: CTSILPEDPYNEQFL. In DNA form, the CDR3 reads TGTACCAGCATCTTACCGGAGGACCCCTACAATGAGCAGTTCTTA.

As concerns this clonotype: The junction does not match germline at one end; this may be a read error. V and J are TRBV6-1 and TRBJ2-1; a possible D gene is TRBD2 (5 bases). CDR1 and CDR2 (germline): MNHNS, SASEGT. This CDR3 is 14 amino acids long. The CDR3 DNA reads TGTGCCAGTAGTGAATGTGAAGAGGGAGATGAGCAGTTCTTC. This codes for CASSECEEGDEQFF.

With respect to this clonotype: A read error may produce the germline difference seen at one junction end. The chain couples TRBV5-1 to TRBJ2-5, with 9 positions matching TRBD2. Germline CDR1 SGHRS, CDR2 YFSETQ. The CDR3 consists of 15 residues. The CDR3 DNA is TGCGCCGGCAGCTTGGTTCCTAGCGGGACAGAGACCCAGTACTTC. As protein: CAGSLVPSGTETQYF. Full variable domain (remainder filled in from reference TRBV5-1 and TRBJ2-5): KAGVTQTPRYLIKTRGQQVTLSCSPISGHRSVSWYQQTPGQGLQFLFEYFSETQRNKGNFPGRFSGRQFSNSRSEMNVSTLELGDSALYLCAGSLVPSGTETQYFGPGTRLLVL.

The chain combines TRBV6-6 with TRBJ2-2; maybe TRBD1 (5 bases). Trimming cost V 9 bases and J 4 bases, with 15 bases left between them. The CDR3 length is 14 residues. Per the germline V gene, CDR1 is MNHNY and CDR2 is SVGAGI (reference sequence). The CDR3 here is CASSKDTITGELFF. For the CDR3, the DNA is TGTGCCAGTAGCAAGGACACTATCACCGGGGAGCTGTTTTTT.

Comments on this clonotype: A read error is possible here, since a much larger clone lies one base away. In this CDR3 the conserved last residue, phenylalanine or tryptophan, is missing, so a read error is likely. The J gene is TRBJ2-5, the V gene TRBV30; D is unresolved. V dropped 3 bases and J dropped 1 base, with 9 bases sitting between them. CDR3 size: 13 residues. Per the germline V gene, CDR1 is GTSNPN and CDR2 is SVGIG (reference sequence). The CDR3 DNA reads TGTGCCTGGAGCTACCGAGGCCAAGAGACCCAGTACCTC. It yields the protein CAWSYRGQETQYL.

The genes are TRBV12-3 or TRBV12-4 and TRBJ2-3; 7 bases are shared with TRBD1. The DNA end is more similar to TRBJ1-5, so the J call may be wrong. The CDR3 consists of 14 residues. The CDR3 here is CASSPSRGTDTQHF. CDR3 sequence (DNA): TGTGCCAGCAGTCCCAGCCGGGGGACAGATACGCAGCATTTT.

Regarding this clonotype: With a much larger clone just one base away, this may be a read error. The CDR3 reads CASLPGLARETQYF. Here the CDR3 DNA reads TGTGCCAGCTTACCAGGACTAGCGAGGGAGACCCAGTACTTC. The chain combines TRBV28 with TRBJ2-5, with 9 bases fitting TRBD2. Germline CDR1 reads MDHEN; CDR2 reads SYDVKM. J lost 5 bases, V lost 8 bases, and 9 bases had no gene match. This CDR3 is built from 14 residues.

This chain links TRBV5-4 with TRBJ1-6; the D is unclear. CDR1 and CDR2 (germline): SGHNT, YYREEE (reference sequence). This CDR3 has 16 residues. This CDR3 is CTSSLLEARKNSPLHF. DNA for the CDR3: TGTACTAGCAGCTTGTTAGAAGCTCGAAAGAATTCACCCCTCCACTTT.

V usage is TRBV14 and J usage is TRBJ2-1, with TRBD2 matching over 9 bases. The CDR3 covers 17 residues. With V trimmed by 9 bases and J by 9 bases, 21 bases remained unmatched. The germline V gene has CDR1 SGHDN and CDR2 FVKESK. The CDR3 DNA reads TGTGCCAGGAACCAAGATTCGGCCAGCGGGAGGTTTGGTGAGCAGTTCTTC. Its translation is CARNQDSASGRFGEQFF.

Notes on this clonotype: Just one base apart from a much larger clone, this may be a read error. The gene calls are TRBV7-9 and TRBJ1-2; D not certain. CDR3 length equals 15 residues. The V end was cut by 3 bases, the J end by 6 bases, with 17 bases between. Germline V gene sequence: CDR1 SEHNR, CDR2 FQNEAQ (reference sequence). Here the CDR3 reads CASSFRPGLSHGYTF. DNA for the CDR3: TGTGCCAGCAGCTTTAGGCCCGGACTTAGCCATGGCTACACCTTC. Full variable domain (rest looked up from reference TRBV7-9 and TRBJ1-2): DTGVSQNPRHKITKRGQNVTFRCDPISEHNRLYWYRQTLGQGPEFLTYFQNEAQLEKSRLLSDRFSAERPKGSFSTLEIQRTEQGDSAMYLCASSFRPGLSHGYTFGSGTRLTVV.

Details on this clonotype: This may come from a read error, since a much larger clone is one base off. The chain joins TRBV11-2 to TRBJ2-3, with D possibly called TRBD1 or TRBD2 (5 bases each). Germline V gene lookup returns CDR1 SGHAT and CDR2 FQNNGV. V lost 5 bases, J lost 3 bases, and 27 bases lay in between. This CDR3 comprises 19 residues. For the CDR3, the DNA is TGTGCCAGCAGCCCCCGGGGTGCGGCAGGGCCTAGTGATACAGATACGCAGTATTTT. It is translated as CASSPRGAAGPSDTDTQYF.

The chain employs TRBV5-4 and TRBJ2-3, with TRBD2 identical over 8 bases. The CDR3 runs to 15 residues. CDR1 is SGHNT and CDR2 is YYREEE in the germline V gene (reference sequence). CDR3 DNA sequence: TGTACCAACAGCTTGACCAGCGGGAGTGCAGATACGCAGTATTTT. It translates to CTNSLTSGSADTQYF.

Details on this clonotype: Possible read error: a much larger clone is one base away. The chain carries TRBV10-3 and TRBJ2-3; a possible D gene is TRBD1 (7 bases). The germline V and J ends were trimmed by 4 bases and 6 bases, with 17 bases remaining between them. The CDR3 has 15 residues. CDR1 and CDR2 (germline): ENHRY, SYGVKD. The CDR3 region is CAISVGTVGRDTQYF. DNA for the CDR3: TGTGCCATCAGTGTAGGGACAGTGGGGAGGGATACGCAGTATTTT.

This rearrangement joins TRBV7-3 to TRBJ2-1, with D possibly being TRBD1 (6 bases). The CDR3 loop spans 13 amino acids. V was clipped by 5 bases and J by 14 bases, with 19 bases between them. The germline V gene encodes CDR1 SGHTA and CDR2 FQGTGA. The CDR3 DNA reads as TGTGCCAGCAGCGGACAGCCGGAGGACGCGAAGTTCTTC. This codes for CASSGQPEDAKFF.

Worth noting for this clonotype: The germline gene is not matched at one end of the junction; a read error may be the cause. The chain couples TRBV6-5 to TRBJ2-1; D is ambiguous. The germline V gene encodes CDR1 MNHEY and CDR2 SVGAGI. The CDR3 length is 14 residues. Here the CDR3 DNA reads TGTGCCAGCAGCGAGCGTCACTCCTACAATGATCAGTTCTTC. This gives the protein CASSERHSYNDQFF.

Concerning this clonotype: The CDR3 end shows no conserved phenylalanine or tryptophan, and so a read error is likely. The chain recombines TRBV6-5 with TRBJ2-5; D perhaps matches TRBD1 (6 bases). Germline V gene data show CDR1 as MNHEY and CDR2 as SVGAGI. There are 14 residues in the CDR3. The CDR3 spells CVSSYSRGQETQYL. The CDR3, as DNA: TGTGTCAGCAGTTACTCGAGGGGGCAAGAGACCCAGTACCTT.